This T cell receptor beta chain was identified during a study of cytomegalovirus exposure and HLA in healthy donors. Concerning this clone itself: Antigen: not known.

V was pared by 8 bases and J by 3 bases, with 22 bases between. The CDR3 loop spans 16 amino acids. Germline loops: CDR1 LNHDA, CDR2 SQIVND (reference sequence). The study's findings and limits: Based on reports, TCR beta sequences accurately predicted HLA-A and HLA-B alleles for most subjects. Later on, an analysis tied approximately 15,000 TCR beta sequences to HLA alleles at 0.05 false discovery rate.

It was with 60 Vbeta and 13 Jbeta primers that the PCR ran. Measured with immunoSEQ multiplex PCR; TCRdb has only the in-frame clones, and not every one. Of about 210,000 clones listed, just under 80% are singletons. The V call is TRBV19, the J call TRBJ1-1; D is possibly TRBD1 (5 bases). This sequence was found in a boy between 10 and 17 years old in good health and CMV-seronegative. Source material: PBMCs. The CDR3 nucleotides read TGTGCCAGTGGAACTCGGTGGTCTAGGGACTACACTGAAGCTTTCTTT. Protein sequence: CASGTRWSRDYTEAFF.